Below are 20 T cell receptor beta chains sequenced from a single sample in a study of shared clonotypes between healthy human individuals. Sequencing was performed with immunoSEQ multiplex PCR; in TCRdb, only in-frame clones are kept and a portion is missing. The data show around 2.3 million clones, approximately 96% seen once. Sequencing was done on a sample of naive CD4+ T cells sorted from blood. The subset here: CD45RA+ positively selected. These receptor sequences come from a man in his late teens or twenties in good health.

V gene TRBV5-6 combines with J gene TRBJ2-2; D gene ambiguous. Germline CDR1 reads SGHDT; CDR2 reads YYEEEE. CDR3 length equals 14 residues. The V end was cut by 0 bases, the J end by 0 bases, with 3 bases between. CDR3 nucleotides: TGTGCCAGCAGCTTGGCGCCGAACACCGGGGAGCTGTTTTTT. It translates to CASSLAPNTGELFF.

V and J are TRBV5-6 and TRBJ2-1; 11 positions match TRBD2. The V segment lost 3 bases and the J segment 6 bases; nucleotides outside the gene matches: 5. From germline, CDR1 is SGHDT and CDR2 YYEEEE. There are 15 residues in the CDR3. The CDR3 bases are TGTGCCAGCAGCTCCCCTAGCGGGAGGAGCAATGAGCAGTTCTTC. Translated: CASSSPSGRSNEQFF. The full variable domain, with the rest looked up from reference TRBV5-6 and TRBJ2-1, is DAGVTQSPTHLIKTRGQQVTLRCSPKSGHDTVSWYQQALGQGPQFIFQYYEEEERQRGNFPDRFSGHQFPNYSSELNVNALLLGDSALYLCASSSPSGRSNEQFFGPGTRLTVL.

This rearrangement joins TRBV9 to TRBJ1-1; D gene unclear. Trimming pared 0 bases from V and 1 base from J, leaving 10 bases between. In germline, CDR1 is SGDLS, CDR2 YYNGEE. The length of the CDR3 is 15 residues. This CDR3 reads CASSVGSTANTEAFF. The CDR3 DNA reads TGTGCCAGCAGCGTAGGAAGTACAGCGAACACTGAAGCTTTCTTT.

This sequence joins TRBV2 and TRBJ2-7, with D possibly being TRBD2 (6 bases). Germline values: CDR1 SNHLY, CDR2 FYNNEI. Trimming removed 9 bases at V and 7 bases at J, with 19 bases between. The CDR3 totals 13 residues. The CDR3 reads CASSSGPPGEQYF. The DNA for the CDR3 is TGTGCCAGTTCAAGCGGGCCCCCTGGAGAGCAGTACTTC. Full variable domain (remainder filled in from reference TRBV2 and TRBJ2-7): EPEVTQTPSHQVTQMGQEVILRCVPISNHLYFYWYRQILGQKVEFLVSFYNNEISEKSEIFDDQFSVERPDGSNFTLKIRSTKLEDSAMYFCASSSGPPGEQYFGPGTRLTVT.

The genes are TRBV5-1 and TRBJ1-6, with D maybe TRBD1 (5 bases). Germline V lookup: CDR1 SGHRS, CDR2 YFSETQ. The ends were cut back, 0 bases at V and 10 bases at J, with 14 bases in the middle. The CDR3 is 15 amino acids. The CDR3 protein is CASSLEGTDFSPLHF. The CDR3 bases are TGCGCCAGCAGCTTGGAGGGGACGGATTTCTCACCCCTCCACTTT.

As concerns this clone: The sample carries other DNA sequences with the same CDR3. The rearrangement uses TRBV7-9 and TRBJ1-1; the D is unclear. This CDR3 spans 12 amino acids. Deletions cut 2 bases from V and 0 bases from J, with 1 base between. The V gene's germline CDR1 is SEHNR and CDR2 FQNEAQ (reference sequence). The CDR3 DNA follows: TGTGCCAGCAGCTTATTGAACACTGAAGCTTTCTTT. This codes for CASSLLNTEAFF.

Note on this clone: Other nucleotide sequences in the sample specify the same CDR3. The chain employs TRBV5-1 and TRBJ1-1; D not resolved. Germline CDR1 SGHRS, CDR2 YFSETQ. The ends were cut back, 0 bases at V and 0 bases at J, with 6 bases in the middle. This CDR3 spans 14 amino acids. CDR3 nucleotide sequence: TGCGCCAGCAGCTTGGTTGGGATGAACACTGAAGCTTTCTTT. Residues: CASSLVGMNTEAFF.

This clone was seen once. The V call is TRBV27, the J call TRBJ2-7; D gene ambiguous. Germline V gene lookup returns CDR1 MNHEY and CDR2 SMNVEV (reference sequence). V shed 9 bases and J shed 3 bases, with 15 bases lying between them. This CDR3 is 13 amino acids long. The CDR3 protein is CASATDTRYEQYF. CDR3 in DNA: TGTGCCAGTGCGACTGACACCCGCTACGAGCAGTACTTC.

J is TRBJ2-1 and V is TRBV28; possible D gene TRBD2, 6 bases. Trimming pared 10 bases from V and 6 bases from J, leaving 16 bases between. The CDR3 loop spans 13 amino acids. CDR1 MDHEN and CDR2 SYDVKM come from the germline V gene. This chain's CDR3 is CATVRGRVNEQFF. CDR3 sequence (DNA): TGTGCCACCGTACGGGGGAGAGTCAATGAGCAGTTCTTC.

This rearrangement joins TRBV6-1 to TRBJ1-1; D not certain. CDR3 size: 15 residues. CDR1 and CDR2 (germline): MNHNS, SASEGT. Trimming took 2 bases from V and 0 from J, leaving 10 bases between them. CDR3 residues: CASSEQWRLNTEAFF. CDR3 in DNA: TGTGCCAGCAGTGAACAGTGGCGTCTGAACACTGAAGCTTTCTTT.

The J gene is TRBJ2-5, the V gene TRBV5-4, with D perhaps given as TRBD1 or TRBD2 (7 bases each). The CDR3 has 14 amino acids. V lost 2 bases, J lost 4 bases, and 12 bases lay in between. From germline, CDR1 is SGHNT and CDR2 YYREEE (reference sequence). The CDR3 is CASSLQGRGETQYF. The CDR3 DNA is TGTGCCAGCAGCTTACAGGGGAGGGGAGAGACCCAGTACTTC.

Only one count was recorded for this clone. The chain couples TRBV9 to TRBJ2-5; 8 bases are shared with TRBD2. The V gene end was trimmed by 7 bases and the J gene end by 4 bases; junction bases not matched to a gene: 6. The CDR3 has 13 amino acids. Germline V CDR1 and CDR2: SGDLS, YYNGEE. The CDR3 DNA sequence: TGTGCCAGCGCAAACGGGGGGGCAGAGACCCAGTACTTC. This encodes CASANGGAETQYF.

This clone was observed a single time. The chain uses TRBV4-1 and TRBJ1-6, with D uncertain. The CDR3 covers 15 residues. V was shortened by 3 bases and J by 10 bases, with 16 bases between the two germline ends. Germline V lookup: CDR1 MGHRA, CDR2 YSYEKL. The CDR3 sequence: CASSHPDRPGSPLHF. CDR3 DNA sequence: TGCGCCAGCAGCCACCCCGACCGGCCGGGGTCACCCCTCCACTTT.

This clone was seen a few times. The V and J genes are TRBV27 and TRBJ1-4; D gene ambiguous. V shed 4 bases and J shed 8 bases, with 17 bases lying between them. The V gene's germline CDR1 is MNHEY and CDR2 SMNVEV (reference sequence). This CDR3 has 15 residues. CDR3 sequence reads: CASSSPGLPKEKLFF. CDR3 sequence (DNA): TGTGCCAGCAGTTCCCCGGGCCTTCCAAAAGAAAAACTGTTTTTT.

V gene TRBV7-9 combines with J gene TRBJ2-1, with D possibly matching TRBD2 (6 bases). CDR3 size: 14 residues. Per germline, CDR1 SEHNR and CDR2 FQNEAQ (reference sequence). V shed 7 bases and J shed 2 bases, with 12 bases lying between them. CDR3 coding DNA: TGTGCCAGCACCGGGACTCTTACCTACAATGAGCAGTTCTTC. Translation gives CASTGTLTYNEQFF.

This sequence joins TRBV7-2 and TRBJ1-2, with D unclear. Germline CDR1 SGHTA, CDR2 FQGNSA. The CDR3 covers 14 residues. The V gene lost 1 base and the J gene lost 4 bases, with 10 bases spanning the gap. CDR3 sequence (DNA): TGTGCCAGCAGCTTAGATGTAGAGTCCTATGGCTACACCTTC. It encodes CASSLDVESYGYTF.

The V gene is TRBV28, the J gene TRBJ1-1, with 8 positions matching TRBD1. The V gene end was trimmed by 6 bases and the J gene end by 4 bases; junction bases not matched to a gene: 7. The CDR3 extends over 14 amino acids. Germline CDR1 is MDHEN and CDR2 is SYDVKM. The CDR3, as DNA: TGTGCCAGCAGATTTGGACAGGGCAGCACTGAAGCTTTCTTT. This translates into CASRFGQGSTEAFF.

The chain links TRBV4-3 to TRBJ1-1, with D tentatively TRBD1 (5 bases). CDR3 size: 15 residues. Trimming took off 0 bases at V and 6 bases at J, with 14 bases between the two ends. Per the germline V gene, CDR1 is LGHNA and CDR2 is YSLEER. The CDR3 DNA is TGCGCCAGCAGCCAAGACCGGCGGGCGGGGGCTGAAGCTTTCTTT. This sequence encodes CASSQDRRAGAEAFF.

This chain connects TRBV30 to TRBJ1-3; D call uncertain. Germline V gives CDR1 GTSNPN, CDR2 SVGIG (reference sequence). The CDR3 contains 13 residues. Trimming shortened V by 1 base and J by 2 bases, and 6 bases separated the two germline ends. As DNA, the CDR3 is TGTGCCTGGAGTGCACAGCCTGGAAACACCATATATTTT. Translation: CAWSAQPGNTIYF.

The genes are TRBV7-3 and TRBJ2-5; 7 positions match TRBD1. CDR3 length: 15 amino acids. Germline V gives CDR1 SGHTA, CDR2 FQGTGA. V lost 5 bases, J lost 2 bases, and 8 bases stayed unmatched. The CDR3, as DNA: TGTGCCAGCAGCATATACCCGGGACAGCAAGAGACCCAGTACTTC. Protein: CASSIYPGQQETQYF.